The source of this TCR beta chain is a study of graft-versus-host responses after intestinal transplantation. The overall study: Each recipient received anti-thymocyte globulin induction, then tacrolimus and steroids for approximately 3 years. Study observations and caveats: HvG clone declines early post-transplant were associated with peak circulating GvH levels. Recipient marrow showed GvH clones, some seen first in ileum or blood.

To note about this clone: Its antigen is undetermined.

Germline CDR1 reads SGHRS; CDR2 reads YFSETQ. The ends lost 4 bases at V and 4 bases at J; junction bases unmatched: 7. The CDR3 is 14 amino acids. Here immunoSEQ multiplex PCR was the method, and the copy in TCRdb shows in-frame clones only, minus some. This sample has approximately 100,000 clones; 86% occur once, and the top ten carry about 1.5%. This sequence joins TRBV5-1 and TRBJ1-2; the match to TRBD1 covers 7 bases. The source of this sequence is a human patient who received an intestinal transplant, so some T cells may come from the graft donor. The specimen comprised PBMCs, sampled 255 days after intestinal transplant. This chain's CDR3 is CASSGGQPAYGYTF. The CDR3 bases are TGCGCCAGCAGCGGGGGACAGCCGGCCTATGGCTACACCTTC.